What follows are 12 T cell receptor beta chains derived from one specimen sequenced in a study of T cell responses to AZD1222 COVID-19 vaccine (dated by TCRdb to the early 2020s). Per the publication, the time point label means: about 28 days (+/-7) after the second vaccine dose. Library preparation used the immunoSEQ multiplex PCR assay. In its TCRdb copy, this immuneACCESS table keeps in-frame sequences only and misses some clones. Where compared with another copy, unresolved V genes explain less than half of these, and the others have no known cause. Across this sample there are 150,000 to 200,000 clones, with about 88% seen only once. The top ten constitute roughly 26% of the sample. This specimen consisted of peripheral blood, obtained 28 days after the second AZD1222 dose. These receptors were obtained from an adult who received the AZD1222 COVID-19 vaccine.

The V call is TRBV5-1, the J call TRBJ1-2; 10 nucleotides line up with TRBD1. The length of the CDR3 is 13 residues. The V gene end was trimmed by 4 bases and the J gene end by 7 bases; junction bases not matched to a gene: 4. Germline V gene data show CDR1 as SGHRS and CDR2 as YFSETQ. DNA of the CDR3: TGCGCCAGCAGCCAGACAGGGGGCGTTGGCTACACCTTC. Translation: CASSQTGGVGYTF.

The chain links TRBV27 to TRBJ1-5; D not resolved. CDR3 length: 13 residues. Germline V gives CDR1 MNHEY, CDR2 SMNVEV (reference sequence). V lost 6 bases and J lost 3, with 9 bases in between. The CDR3 sequence: CASRLMDNQPQHF. The CDR3 region has the DNA TGTGCCAGCAGACTCATGGACAATCAGCCCCAGCATTTT.

This clone has a single count. The rearrangement uses TRBV28 and TRBJ2-7; 7 bases match TRBD2. CDR1 is MDHEN, CDR2 SYDVKM, per germline. J gave up 3 bases and V 10 bases, and 6 bases lay outside the gene matches. The CDR3 loop spans 12 amino acids. As DNA, the CDR3 is TGTGCCACCGGACTAGTTGGCTACGAGCAGTACTTC. Amino acid sequence: CATGLVGYEQYF.

The rearrangement uses TRBV5-6 and TRBJ2-7, with 7 bases identical to TRBD1. V lost 4 bases and J lost 2; bases outside the gene matches: 12. The CDR3 extends over 16 amino acids. Germline loops: CDR1 SGHDT, CDR2 YYEEEE. CDR3 nucleotides: TGTGCCAGCAGCAGAACCCCTACAGGGGTCCCCTACGAGCAGTACTTC. Its translation: CASSRTPTGVPYEQYF.

The chain recombines TRBV2 with TRBJ1-6; D call uncertain. The V end was cut by 8 bases, the J end by 0 bases, with 5 bases between. The CDR3 loop spans 13 amino acids. Germline V gene sequence: CDR1 SNHLY, CDR2 FYNNEI. This CDR3 reads CASQSSYNSPLHF. For the CDR3, the DNA is TGTGCCAGCCAGAGCTCCTATAATTCACCCCTCCACTTT.

This sequence joins TRBV7-2 and TRBJ2-3; 7 positions match TRBD2. Germline assignment: CDR1 SGHTA and CDR2 FQGNSA. V shed 4 bases and J 7 bases; nucleotides not matched to a gene: 8. The CDR3 has 14 amino acids. CDR3 residues: CASSSGGTTYTQYF. CDR3 bases: TGTGCCAGCAGCTCGGGCGGGACTACATATACGCAGTATTTT.

V usage is TRBV9 and J usage is TRBJ1-1, with D possibly matching TRBD1 (5 bases). Germline V lookup: CDR1 SGDLS, CDR2 YYNGEE. The CDR3 loop spans 14 amino acids. With 0 bases removed from V and 4 bases from J, the gap between germline ends came to 10 bases. The CDR3 DNA sequence: TGTGCCAGCAGCGTAGTTCCGGGGCGCACTGAAGCTTTCTTT. As protein: CASSVVPGRTEAFF.

This chain connects TRBV7-3 to TRBJ1-5; 8 bases fit TRBD1. Trimming removed 0 bases from V and 5 bases from J; junction bases left unmatched: 0. CDR3 length equals 14 residues. Germline lookup yields CDR1 SGHTA and CDR2 FQGTGA. The CDR3 loop is CASSLTTGDQPQHF. DNA of the CDR3: TGTGCCAGCAGCTTAACGACAGGGGATCAGCCCCAGCATTTT.

This clone has just one count. V gene TRBV13 combines with J gene TRBJ2-1, with D maybe TRBD2 (6 bases). The CDR3 is 16 residues long. The V end lost 5 bases, the J end lost 4 bases, and 18 bases lay between the germline ends. From germline, CDR1 is PRHDT and CDR2 FYEKMQ (reference sequence). The CDR3 sequence is CASSTGGVAEYNEQFF. CDR3 sequence (DNA): TGTGCCAGCAGCACCGGGGGAGTAGCGGAGTACAATGAGCAGTTCTTC.

The chain is built from TRBV3-1 (or the pseudogene TRBV3-2) and TRBJ1-5; possible D gene TRBD1, 5 bases. Trimming pared 0 bases from V and 1 base from J, leaving 7 bases between. The CDR3 length is 15 residues. Per the germline V gene, CDR1 is LGHDT and CDR2 is YNNKEL (reference sequence). CDR3 nucleotide sequence: TGTGCCAGCAGCCAAGAGGGGGGAAGCAATCAGCCCCAGCATTTT. Translated: CASSQEGGSNQPQHF.

The V gene is TRBV28, the J gene TRBJ2-7; D unresolved. V lost 6 bases and J lost 2, with 11 bases in between. The CDR3 covers 13 residues. CDR1 is MDHEN and CDR2 is SYDVKM in the germline V gene. The CDR3 loop is CASSVPGAYEQYF. Here the CDR3 DNA reads TGTGCCAGCAGCGTCCCCGGAGCCTACGAGCAGTACTTC.

A single count supports this clone. The chain uses TRBV11-2 and TRBJ2-1, with 13 bases fitting TRBD2. V shed 4 bases and J 9 bases; nucleotides not matched to a gene: 6. The germline V gene encodes CDR1 SGHAT and CDR2 FQNNGV. The CDR3 consists of 15 residues. CDR3 nucleotide sequence: TGTGCCAGCAGCTCCACTAGCGGGAGGGAAGGTGAGCAGTTCTTC. Translating gives CASSSTSGREGEQFF. Variable domain in full (rest from reference TRBV11-2 and TRBJ2-1): EAGVAQSPRYKIIEKRQSVAFWCNPISGHATLYWYQQILGQGPKLLIQFQNNGVVDDSQLPKDRFSAERLKGVDSTLKIQPAKLEDSAVYLCASSSTSGREGEQFFGPGTRLTVL.